This T cell receptor (beta chain) was obtained from a study of cytomegalovirus exposure and HLA in healthy donors. The germline V gene has CDR1 MNHNS and CDR2 SASEGT. Trimming took 11 bases from V and 4 from J; bases not matched to a gene: 10. The CDR3 is made up of 14 amino acids. This table comes from immunoSEQ multiplex PCR, and its TCRdb copy is limited to in-frame clones, with some not included. The table lists around 70,000 clones, about 93% of them singletons. Note on this clone: The target antigen is unknown.

Study outcomes and limitations: It was found in a later analysis that first-cohort TCR clusters tended to co-occur in the 120 validation repertoires. Published work reported that the classifier diagnosed cytomegalovirus status with high specificity and sensitivity.

The TCR originated in a young man in good health and CMV-seropositive. The rearrangement joins TRBV6-1 to TRBJ2-3, with 9 bases matching TRBD2. Specimen: PBMCs. CDR3 DNA: TGTGCCGCCCAGGGCGGGAGGGCCCCAGATACGCAGTATTTT. It is translated as CAAQGGRAPDTQYF.